The T cell receptor (beta chain) under discussion was sequenced for a study of blood T cell repertoires in COVID-19. The repertoire was sequenced with immunoSEQ multiplex PCR; TCRdb's copy has only in-frame clones and lacks some. The data contain tens of thousands of clones, roughly 77% of them singletons. Enrollment of patients from Seattle took place during active infection, with longitudinal follow-up. Sequencing was carried out using peripheral blood. This sequence was found in a man between 60 and 75 years old with COVID-19, enrolled during active disease.

The CDR3 DNA reads as TGTGCCAGCAGCAAGGACAGAGAGACCCAGTACTTC. Encoded protein: CASSKDRETQYF. The chain employs TRBV5-4 and TRBJ2-5; maybe TRBD1 (6 bases). Germline CDR1 reads SGHNT; CDR2 reads YYREEE (reference sequence). The CDR3 extends over 12 amino acids. V gave up 4 bases and J gave up 4 bases, with 8 bases separating them.